These 21 T cell receptor beta chains were sequenced from one sample in a study of PD-1 blockade in classical Hodgkin lymphoma. All patients experienced relapse after autologous stem cell transplantation, and brentuximab vedotin exposure was variable. The table came from immunoSEQ multiplex PCR; TCRdb's copy has only in-frame clones and leaves some out. The sample has tens of thousands of clones, 77% seen once; the top ten hold about 41%. The sample here was peripheral blood mononuclear cells (PBMCs), taken before the second cycle of nivolumab. The receptors shown here come from a human donor with classical Hodgkin lymphoma.

The V gene is TRBV29-1, the J gene TRBJ2-1; a possible D gene is TRBD2 (6 bases). V dropped 6 bases and J dropped 0 bases, with 12 bases sitting between them. This CDR3 comprises 14 residues. Germline values: CDR1 SQVTM, CDR2 ANQGSEA. The CDR3 sequence is CSVAGRGSYNEQFF. CDR3 DNA: TGCAGCGTAGCGGGTAGGGGCTCCTACAATGAGCAGTTCTTC.

This clone is a singleton in its sample. This chain uses TRBV29-1 with TRBJ2-3, with TRBD1 matching 10 bases. CDR1 is SQVTM, CDR2 ANQGSEA, per germline. The trim removed 8 bases at V and 3 bases at J, leaving 8 bases unmatched. The CDR3 consists of 14 residues. The CDR3 sequence is CSQGTGDLTDTQYF. CDR3 sequence (DNA): TGCAGCCAGGGGACAGGGGACCTTACAGATACGCAGTATTTT.

The chain is built from TRBV6-1 and TRBJ1-5, with TRBD1 matching 10 bases. The V gene's germline CDR1 is MNHNS and CDR2 SASEGT. The V segment lost 4 bases and the J segment 1 base; nucleotides outside the gene matches: 7. The CDR3 covers 17 residues. CDR3 in DNA: TGTGCCAGCAGTGCCGGGACAGGGGATGGGAGCAATCAGCCCCAGCATTTT. Its translation: CASSAGTGDGSNQPQHF.

V and J are TRBV9 and TRBJ2-3, with no clear D. From germline, CDR1 is SGDLS and CDR2 YYNGEE. Trimming left V 2 bases short and J 4 bases short, with 5 bases between. The CDR3 is 12 residues long. The CDR3 DNA follows: TGTGCCAGCAGCGTGACCCCAGATACGCAGTATTTT. Translated: CASSVTPDTQYF. Based on the CDR3 plus reference TRBV9 and TRBJ2-3, the full variable domain is DSGVTQTPKHLITATGQRVTLRCSPRSGDLSVYWYQQSLDQGLQFLIQYYNGEERAKGNILERFSAQQFPDLHSELNLSSLELGDSALYFCASSVTPDTQYFGPGTRLTVL.

The chain has TRBV11-1 and TRBJ1-2; D remains unclear. Germline CDR1 is SGHAT and CDR2 is FQDESV (reference sequence). CDR3 size: 12 residues. Trimming left V 2 bases short and J 6 bases short, with 7 bases between. CDR3 sequence: CASSLQGNGYTF. CDR3 in DNA: TGTGCCAGCAGCTTACAAGGGAATGGCTACACCTTC.

This chain uses TRBV27 with TRBJ1-1; weak D call: TRBD1 (5 bases). The V and J ends lost 3 bases and 5 bases respectively, with 10 bases between them. The germline gives CDR1 MNHEY, CDR2 SMNVEV (reference sequence). The CDR3 runs to 13 residues. The CDR3 region is CASSLQGRTEAFF. The CDR3, as DNA: TGTGCCAGCAGTTTGCAGGGCCGAACTGAAGCTTTCTTT.

The V and J genes are TRBV6-1 and TRBJ2-7; the D is unclear. Germline V gene sequence: CDR1 MNHNS, CDR2 SASEGT. The V end lost 4 bases, the J end lost 6 bases, and 13 bases lay between the germline ends. There are 13 residues in the CDR3. DNA of the CDR3: TGTGCCAGCAGTGGGAAAGGGAACGGCGAGCAGTACTTC. Its protein product is CASSGKGNGEQYF.

This clone was found once. The rearrangement uses TRBV7-9 and TRBJ2-3; no definite D call. Germline lookup yields CDR1 SEHNR and CDR2 FQNEAQ (reference sequence). Trimming left V 5 bases short and J 2 bases short, with 20 bases between. The CDR3 loop spans 17 amino acids. Here the CDR3 DNA reads TGTGCCAGCAGCCTAAGGGCCCCTATTTTTAACACAGATACGCAGTATTTT. Translation gives CASSLRAPIFNTDTQYF.

The chain combines TRBV6-5 with TRBJ1-1, with 9 positions matching TRBD1. Trimming took 5 bases from V and 6 from J; bases not matched to a gene: 7. The CDR3 runs to 14 residues. The V gene's germline CDR1 is MNHEY and CDR2 SVGAGI. CDR3 bases: TGTGCCAGCAGTCTCTCCGGGACAGGGTCTGAAGCTTTCTTT. Translation: CASSLSGTGSEAFF.

The CDR3 nucleotides are TGCAGCGTTGATGAGCAGTTCTTC. This translates into CSVDEQFF. The chain has TRBV29-1 and TRBJ2-1; D uncertain. The germline gives CDR1 SQVTM, CDR2 ANQGSEA. The CDR3 extends over 8 amino acids. V lost 3 bases and J lost 9, with 0 bases in between.

The rearrangement links TRBV13 to TRBJ2-7, with a weak D call TRBD2 (5 bases). V lost 2 bases and J lost 0, with 11 bases in between. CDR3 length: 15 residues. Germline V lookup: CDR1 PRHDT, CDR2 FYEKMQ (reference sequence). CDR3 bases: TGTGCCAGCAGCTTAAGCGGCAAGAGCTCCTACGAGCAGTACTTC. Its protein product is CASSLSGKSSYEQYF.

The chain uses TRBV5-1 and TRBJ2-3, with 13 bases identical to TRBD2. The length of the CDR3 is 16 residues. Germline V gene data show CDR1 as SGHRS and CDR2 as YFSETQ. V lost 4 bases and J lost 2; bases outside the gene matches: 4. The CDR3 coding sequence is TGCGCCAGCAGCACGGGACTAGCGGGGATCACAGATACGCAGTATTTT. Translation gives CASSTGLAGITDTQYF. The full variable domain, in which reference TRBV5-1 and TRBJ2-3 provide the parts outside the CDR3, is KAGVTQTPRYLIKTRGQQVTLSCSPISGHRSVSWYQQTPGQGLQFLFEYFSETQRNKGNFPGRFSGRQFSNSRSEMNVSTLELGDSALYLCASSTGLAGITDTQYFGPGTRLTVL.

The sample holds one count of this clone. The chain carries TRBV7-2 and TRBJ2-1; TRBD2 matches at 8 bases. CDR1 and CDR2 from the germline V gene are SGHTA and FQGNSA. This CDR3 comprises 15 residues. J gave up 7 bases and V 5 bases, and 10 bases lay outside the gene matches. The CDR3 region is CASSPPGRAGNEQFF. The CDR3 DNA is TGTGCCAGCAGCCCCCCCGGGAGGGCGGGGAATGAGCAGTTCTTC.

This rearrangement joins TRBV7-9 to TRBJ1-4; weak D call: TRBD1 (5 bases). The CDR3 sequence is 16 residues long. V gave up 7 bases and J gave up 1 base, with 16 bases separating them. Germline-derived CDR1 and CDR2 are SEHNR and FQNEAQ (reference sequence). The CDR3 nucleotides are TGTGCCAGCACCCAGGGCCTCCGCTTAACTAATGAAAAACTGTTTTTT. It encodes CASTQGLRLTNEKLFF.

The chain is built from TRBV4-1 and TRBJ1-2, with TRBD1 identical over 8 bases. V shed 0 bases, J shed 10 bases, and the junction held 10 bases outside the gene matches. Per the germline V gene, CDR1 is MGHRA and CDR2 is YSYEKL. This CDR3 has 15 residues. The CDR3 sequence: CASSQDRTGGDDYTF. The CDR3 region has the DNA TGCGCCAGCAGCCAAGACCGAACAGGGGGGGATGACTACACCTTC.

Only a few counts were recorded for this clone. This sequence joins TRBV6-1 and TRBJ2-5, with TRBD2 as a possible D gene (6 bases). Trimming took off 8 bases at V and 5 bases at J, with 15 bases between the two ends. The CDR3 runs 13 residues. Germline values: CDR1 MNHNS, CDR2 SASEGT. CDR3 sequence: CASESSGGETQYF. DNA for the CDR3: TGTGCCAGCGAATCTTCCGGGGGTGAGACCCAGTACTTC.

V is TRBV6-1 and J is TRBJ2-7; no reliable D call. Germline assignment: CDR1 MNHNS and CDR2 SASEGT. The CDR3 totals 13 residues. V was cut by 3 bases and J by 2 bases, with 8 bases left in between. Here the CDR3 reads CASSESAPYEQYF. The CDR3 coding sequence is TGTGCCAGCAGTGAGTCAGCTCCCTACGAGCAGTACTTC.

On this clone: The same CDR3 is also encoded by other DNA sequences in this sample. The V call is TRBV5-1, the J call TRBJ2-2; 7 bases are a match to TRBD1. This CDR3 is built from 14 residues. Germline V gene sequence: CDR1 SGHRS, CDR2 YFSETQ. J was trimmed by 5 bases and V by 3 bases; bases with no gene match: 4. CDR3 sequence: CASSWDRVTGELFF. The CDR3 nucleotides are TGCGCCAGCAGCTGGGACAGAGTAACCGGGGAGCTGTTTTTT. The full variable domain, completed using reference TRBV5-1 and TRBJ2-2, is KAGVTQTPRYLIKTRGQQVTLSCSPISGHRSVSWYQQTPGQGLQFLFEYFSETQRNKGNFPGRFSGRQFSNSRSEMNVSTLELGDSALYLCASSWDRVTGELFFGEGSRLTVL.

The J gene is TRBJ2-3, the V gene TRBV6-6; unclear D gene. Germline loops: CDR1 MNHNY, CDR2 SVGAGI (reference sequence). This CDR3 comprises 10 residues. V was cut by 9 bases and J by 6 bases, with 7 bases left in between. CDR3 region: CASARDTQYF. As DNA, the CDR3 is TGTGCCAGTGCCAGGGATACGCAGTATTTT.

This chain connects TRBV6-1 to TRBJ2-1; 10 nucleotides line up with TRBD2. CDR3 length: 13 amino acids. The trim removed 8 bases at V and 7 bases at J, leaving 5 bases unmatched. Germline lookup yields CDR1 MNHNS and CDR2 SASEGT. In DNA, the CDR3 is TGTGCCAGCGGGCTAGCGGGGGTTAATGAGCAGTTCTTC. Translated, it gives CASGLAGVNEQFF.

The V and J genes are TRBV30 and TRBJ1-4; a possible D gene is TRBD1 (5 bases). This CDR3 comprises 15 residues. V was trimmed by 2 bases and J by 7 bases, leaving 17 bases between them. CDR1 and CDR2 from the germline V gene are GTSNPN and SVGIG (reference sequence). CDR3 sequence (DNA): TGTGCCTGGAGTATGGGACCGCTCCGGGTTGAAAAACTGTTTTTT. Translating it yields CAWSMGPLRVEKLFF.